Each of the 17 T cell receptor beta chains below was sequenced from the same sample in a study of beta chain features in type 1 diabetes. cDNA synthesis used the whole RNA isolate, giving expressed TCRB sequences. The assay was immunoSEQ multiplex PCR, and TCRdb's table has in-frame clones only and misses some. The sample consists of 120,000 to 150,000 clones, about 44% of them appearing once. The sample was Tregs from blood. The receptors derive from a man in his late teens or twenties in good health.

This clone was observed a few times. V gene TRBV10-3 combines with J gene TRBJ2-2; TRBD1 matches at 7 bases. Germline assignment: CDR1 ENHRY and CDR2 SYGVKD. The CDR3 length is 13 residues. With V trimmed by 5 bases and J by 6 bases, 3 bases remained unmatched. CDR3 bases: TGTGCCATCAGTAAAACAGGGGCCGGGGAGCTGTTTTTT. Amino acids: CAISKTGAGELFF.

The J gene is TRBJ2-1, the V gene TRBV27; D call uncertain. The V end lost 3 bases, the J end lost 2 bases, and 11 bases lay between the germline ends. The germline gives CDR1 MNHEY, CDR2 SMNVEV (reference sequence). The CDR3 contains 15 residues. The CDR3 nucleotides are TGTGCCAGCAGTTTGAGGAGAAGCGCCTACAATGAGCAGTTCTTC. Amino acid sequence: CASSLRRSAYNEQFF.

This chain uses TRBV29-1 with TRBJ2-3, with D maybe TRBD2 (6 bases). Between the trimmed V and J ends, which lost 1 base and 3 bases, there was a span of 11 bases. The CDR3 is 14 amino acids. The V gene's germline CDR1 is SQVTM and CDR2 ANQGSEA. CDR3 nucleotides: TGCAGCGTTGAAGGCGGCCGGGGGACAGATACGCAGTATTTT. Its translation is CSVEGGRGTDTQYF.

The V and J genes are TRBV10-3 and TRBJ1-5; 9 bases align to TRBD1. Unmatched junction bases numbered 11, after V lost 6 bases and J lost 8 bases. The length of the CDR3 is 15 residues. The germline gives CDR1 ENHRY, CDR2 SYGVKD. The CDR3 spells CAIRDGTGRGKPQHF. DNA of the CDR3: TGTGCCATCAGGGATGGGACAGGGAGGGGGAAGCCCCAGCATTTT.

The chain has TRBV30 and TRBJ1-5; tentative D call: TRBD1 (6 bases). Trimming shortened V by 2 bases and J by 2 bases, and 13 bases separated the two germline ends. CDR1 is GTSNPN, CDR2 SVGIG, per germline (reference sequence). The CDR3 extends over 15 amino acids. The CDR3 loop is CAWSTTGTRNQPQHF. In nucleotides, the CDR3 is TGTGCCTGGAGTACGACAGGTACCCGCAATCAGCCCCAGCATTTT.

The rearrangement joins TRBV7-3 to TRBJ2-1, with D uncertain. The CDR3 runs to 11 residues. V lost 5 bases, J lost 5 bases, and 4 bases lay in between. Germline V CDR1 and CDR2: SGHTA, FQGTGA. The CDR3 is CASSSHNEQFF. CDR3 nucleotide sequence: TGTGCCAGCAGCAGCCACAATGAGCAGTTCTTC.

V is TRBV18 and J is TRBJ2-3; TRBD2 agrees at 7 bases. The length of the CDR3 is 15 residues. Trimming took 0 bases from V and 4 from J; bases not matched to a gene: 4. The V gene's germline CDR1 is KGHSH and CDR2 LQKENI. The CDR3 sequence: CASSPPGGPPDTQYF. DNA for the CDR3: TGTGCCAGCTCACCACCGGGAGGGCCTCCAGATACGCAGTATTTT.

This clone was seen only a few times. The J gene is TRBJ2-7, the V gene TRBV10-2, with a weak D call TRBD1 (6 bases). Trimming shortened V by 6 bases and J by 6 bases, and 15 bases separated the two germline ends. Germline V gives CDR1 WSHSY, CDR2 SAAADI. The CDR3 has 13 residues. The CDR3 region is CASRGHGEIEQYF. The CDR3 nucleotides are TGCGCCAGCAGGGGACACGGGGAGATCGAGCAGTACTTC.

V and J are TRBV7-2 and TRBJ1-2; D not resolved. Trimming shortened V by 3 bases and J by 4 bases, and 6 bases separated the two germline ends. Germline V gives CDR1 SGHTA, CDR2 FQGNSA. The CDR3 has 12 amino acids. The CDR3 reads CASSFSIYGYTF. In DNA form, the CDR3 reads TGTGCCAGCAGCTTTAGTATCTATGGCTACACCTTC.

The CDR3 DNA sequence: TGTGCCACCAGCAGAATCCGGGACAGGGCCCGAAACACCATATATTTT. Translated, it gives CATSRIRDRARNTIYF. The genes are TRBV15 and TRBJ1-3; 9 nucleotides match TRBD1. V was clipped by 2 bases and J by 5 bases; unmatched bases: 7. Germline-derived CDR1 and CDR2 are LNHNV and YYDKDF (reference sequence). This CDR3 has 16 residues.

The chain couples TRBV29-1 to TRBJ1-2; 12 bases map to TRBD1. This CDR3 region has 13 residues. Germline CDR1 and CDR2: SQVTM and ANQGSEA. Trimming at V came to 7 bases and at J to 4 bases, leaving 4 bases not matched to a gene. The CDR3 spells CSAGTGGFYGYTF. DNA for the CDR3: TGCAGCGCTGGGACAGGGGGCTTCTATGGCTACACCTTC.

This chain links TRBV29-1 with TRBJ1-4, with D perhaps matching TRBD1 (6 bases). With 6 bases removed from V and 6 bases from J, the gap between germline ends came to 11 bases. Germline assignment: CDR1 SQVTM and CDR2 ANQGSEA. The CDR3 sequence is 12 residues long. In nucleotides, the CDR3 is TGCAGCGTACAGGGTATCGATGAAAAACTGTTTTTT. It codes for CSVQGIDEKLFF.

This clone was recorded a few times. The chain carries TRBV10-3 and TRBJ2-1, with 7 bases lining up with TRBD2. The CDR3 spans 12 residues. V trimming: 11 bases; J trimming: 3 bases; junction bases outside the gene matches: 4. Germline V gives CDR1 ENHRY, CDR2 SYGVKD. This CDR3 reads CAVRDYYNEQFF. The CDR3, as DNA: TGTGCCGTGCGGGACTACTACAATGAGCAGTTCTTC.

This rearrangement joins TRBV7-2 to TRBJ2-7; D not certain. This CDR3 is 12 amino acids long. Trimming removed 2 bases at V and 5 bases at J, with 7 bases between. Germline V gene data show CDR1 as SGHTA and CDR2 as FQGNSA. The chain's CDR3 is CASSLWANEQYF. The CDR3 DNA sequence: TGTGCCAGCAGCTTATGGGCCAACGAGCAGTACTTC.

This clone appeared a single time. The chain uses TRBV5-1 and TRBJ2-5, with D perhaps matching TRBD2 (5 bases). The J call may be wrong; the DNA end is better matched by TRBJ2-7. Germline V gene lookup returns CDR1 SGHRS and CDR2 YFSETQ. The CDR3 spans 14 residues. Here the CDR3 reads CASKRTNWDYEQYF. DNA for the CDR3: TGCGCCAGCAAGCGGACGAATTGGGACTACGAGCAGTACTTC.

CDR3 amino acids: CASSHPPQGPTPCGQPQHF. The CDR3 DNA reads TGTGCCAGCAGTCACCCGCCGCAGGGGCCGACCCCTTGCGGTCAGCCCCAGCATTTT. The V and J genes are TRBV6-7 and TRBJ1-5; TRBD1 might be the D (6 bases). Being an ORF, TRBV6-7 has a function that is uncertain. Between the trimmed V and J ends, which lost 5 bases and 6 bases, there was a span of 29 bases. The CDR3 spans 19 residues.

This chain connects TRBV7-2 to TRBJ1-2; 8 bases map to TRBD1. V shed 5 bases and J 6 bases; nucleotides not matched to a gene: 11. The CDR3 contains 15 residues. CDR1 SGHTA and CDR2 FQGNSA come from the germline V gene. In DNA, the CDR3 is TGTGCCAGCAGCCCTAGACAGGGGACCCCTAATGGCTACACCTTC. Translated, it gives CASSPRQGTPNGYTF.